This T cell receptor (beta chain) was found in a study of T cell responses to AZD1222 COVID-19 vaccine. Turning to this clone: Its antigen is undetermined.

Study-wide results and limits: Recipients of AZD1222 seropositive at baseline numbered only six or seven. Along spike, vaccine-associated CD4 TCRs were found throughout, with dominance at 160-218 and 743-854. The study found Spike-specific TCR breadth and depth rose after two AZD1222 doses. Donors in the cohort were predominantly white British and more often female, and clonal diversity was possibly underestimated.

Clones were sequenced by immunoSEQ multiplex PCR, and TCRdb holds only the in-frame ones, with some missing. The sample yields roughly 140,000 clones, around 90% seen once. The CDR3 is made up of 12 amino acids. Trimming took off 6 bases at V and 7 bases at J, with 12 bases between the two ends. CDR1 MNHEY and CDR2 SVGAGI come from the germline V gene. The TCR comes from an adult who received the AZD1222 COVID-19 vaccine. The sample consisted of peripheral blood, taken 28 days after the second AZD1222 dose. The V call is TRBV6-5, the J call TRBJ2-5; unclear D gene. In DNA, the CDR3 is TGTGCCAGCAGGAAACAAGATACGACCCAGTACTTC. This translates into CASRKQDTTQYF.